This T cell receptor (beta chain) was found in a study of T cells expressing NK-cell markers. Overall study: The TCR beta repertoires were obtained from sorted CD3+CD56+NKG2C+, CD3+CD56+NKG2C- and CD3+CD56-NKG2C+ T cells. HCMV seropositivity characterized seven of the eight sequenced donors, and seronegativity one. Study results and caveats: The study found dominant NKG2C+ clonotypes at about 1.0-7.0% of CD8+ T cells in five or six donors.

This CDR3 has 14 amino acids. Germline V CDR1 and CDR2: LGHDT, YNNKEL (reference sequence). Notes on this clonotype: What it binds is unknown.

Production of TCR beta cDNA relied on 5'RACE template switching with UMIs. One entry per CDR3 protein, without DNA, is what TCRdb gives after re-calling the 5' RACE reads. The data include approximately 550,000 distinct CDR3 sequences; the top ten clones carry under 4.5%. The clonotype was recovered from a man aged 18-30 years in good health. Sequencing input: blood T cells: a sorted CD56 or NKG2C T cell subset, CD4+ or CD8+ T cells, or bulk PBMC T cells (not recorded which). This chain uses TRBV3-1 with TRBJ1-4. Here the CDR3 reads CASSQRGGDEKLFF.